The 20 T cell receptor beta chains reported below all come from one sample, sequenced in a study of blood T cell repertoires in COVID-19. Assay used: immunoSEQ multiplex PCR; TCRdb lists only in-frame clones, some missing. Here the sample spans 270,000 or so clones, roughly 84% being singletons. The material sequenced was peripheral blood. Receptors originate from a human donor in a cohort sampled during active COVID-19.

This clone occurred once. The J gene is TRBJ1-1, the V gene TRBV3-1 (or the pseudogene TRBV3-2), with D uncertain. The CDR3 extends over 14 amino acids. Germline V gene data show CDR1 as LGHDT and CDR2 as YNNKEL (reference sequence). V was shortened by 2 bases and J by 1 base, with 8 bases between the two germline ends. The CDR3 spells CASSQLRGNTEAFF. CDR3 nucleotides: TGTGCCAGCAGCCAACTCCGAGGGAACACTGAAGCTTTCTTT.

This clone was detected once. The rearrangement joins TRBV9 to TRBJ2-3; 7 bases agree with TRBD2. The germline V gene has CDR1 SGDLS and CDR2 YYNGEE. J gave up 1 base and V 0 bases, and 2 bases lay outside the gene matches. The CDR3 has 15 amino acids. In DNA, the CDR3 is TGTGCCAGCAGCGTAGATGCGGGGGGCACAGATACGCAGTATTTT. Amino acid sequence: CASSVDAGGTDTQYF.

In its sample, this clone was seen once. This rearrangement joins TRBV9 to TRBJ2-4; D perhaps matches TRBD2 (5 bases). The CDR3 runs to 14 residues. The V gene's germline CDR1 is SGDLS and CDR2 YYNGEE. V gave up 0 bases and J gave up 8 bases, with 12 bases separating them. Here the CDR3 reads CASSVEPRVDIQYF. The CDR3 DNA sequence: TGTGCCAGCAGCGTAGAACCGCGGGTGGACATTCAGTACTTC.

This rearrangement joins TRBV20-1 to TRBJ2-3, with TRBD1 matching 11 bases. Germline V gene sequence: CDR1 DFQATT, CDR2 SNEGSKA (reference sequence). With V trimmed by 3 bases and J by 4 bases, 6 bases remained unmatched. The CDR3 is 15 amino acids. The CDR3 region is CSASPGQGAADTQYF. The CDR3 DNA reads TGCAGTGCTAGTCCCGGACAGGGGGCGGCAGATACGCAGTATTTT.

The chain couples TRBV10-3 to TRBJ2-2; perhaps TRBD1 as D (5 bases). The germline CDR1 and CDR2 sequences are ENHRY and SYGVKD. There are 18 residues in the CDR3. V shed 4 bases and J shed 5 bases, with 23 bases lying between them. The CDR3 region is CAISATTARTGGTGELFF. CDR3 bases: TGTGCCATCAGTGCTACCACCGCGCGAACAGGTGGGACCGGGGAGCTGTTTTTT.

The chain joins TRBV10-3 to TRBJ2-7; D is perhaps TRBD1 (5 bases). CDR1 is ENHRY and CDR2 is SYGVKD in the germline V gene. Between the trimmed V and J ends, which lost 2 bases and 2 bases, there was a span of 7 bases. The CDR3 extends over 13 amino acids. The CDR3 spells CAISEQDTYEQYF. DNA of the CDR3: TGTGCCATCAGTGAGCAGGACACCTACGAGCAGTACTTC.

This chain joins TRBV28 and TRBJ2-2, with D unresolved. The V end was cut by 2 bases, the J end by 5 bases, with 9 bases between. Germline loops: CDR1 MDHEN, CDR2 SYDVKM. This CDR3 is 14 amino acids long. For the CDR3, the DNA is TGTGCCAGCAGTTTAAAACCTCGGACCGGGGAGCTGTTTTTT. It codes for CASSLKPRTGELFF.

This clone was seen just once. The chain carries TRBV25-1 and TRBJ1-4; weak D call: TRBD1 (5 bases). Trimming stripped 1 base from V and 10 bases from J, with 16 bases between. The CDR3 sequence is 15 residues long. The germline gives CDR1 MGHDK, CDR2 SYGVNS. CDR3 nucleotide sequence: TGTGCCAGCAGTGAATTTGGGGGAGGGTATGGAAAACTGTTTTTT. Amino acids: CASSEFGGGYGKLFF. The variable domain in full, completed from reference TRBV25-1 and TRBJ1-4, reads EADIYQTPRYLVIGTGKKITLECSQTMGHDKMYWYQQDPGMELHLIHYSYGVNSTEKGDLSSESTVSRIRTEHFPLTLESARPSHTSQYLCASSEFGGGYGKLFFGSGTQLSVL.

This sequence joins TRBV4-2 and TRBJ2-7; 13 bases align to TRBD2. CDR1 LGHNA and CDR2 YNFKEQ come from the germline V gene. There are 18 residues in the CDR3. With 4 bases clipped from V and 4 bases from J, the junction kept 13 bases outside the gene matches. The CDR3 sequence is CASSRPPGGLAGPYEQYF. In DNA form, the CDR3 reads TGTGCCAGCAGCCGGCCCCCCGGGGGACTAGCGGGACCTTACGAGCAGTACTTC.

The chain joins TRBV2 to TRBJ1-4; D remains unclear. The CDR3 is 15 amino acids. With 3 bases removed from V and 7 bases from J, the gap between germline ends came to 15 bases. Germline V CDR1 and CDR2: SNHLY, FYNNEI. The CDR3 spells CASSEEIREGEKLFF. The CDR3 DNA reads as TGTGCCAGCAGTGAGGAGATACGGGAGGGTGAAAAACTGTTTTTT.

This chain joins TRBV7-3 and TRBJ2-1; possibly TRBD2 for D (6 bases). V lost 6 bases, J lost 6 bases, and 12 bases lay in between. The CDR3 totals 13 residues. Germline-derived CDR1 and CDR2 are SGHTA and FQGTGA. The CDR3 coding sequence is TGTGCCAGCAGTCCTCTAGCGTCCAATGAGCAGTTCTTC. This encodes CASSPLASNEQFF. Using reference TRBV7-3 and TRBJ2-1 for the parts outside the CDR3, the full variable domain is GAGVSQTPSNKVTEKGKYVELRCDPISGHTALYWYRQSLGQGPEFLIYFQGTGAADDSGLPNDRFFAVRPEGSVSTLKIQRTERGDSAVYLCASSPLASNEQFFGPGTRLTVL.

A few counts support this clone. J is TRBJ1-5 and V is TRBV12-3 or TRBV12-4; D call uncertain. This CDR3 is 13 amino acids long. V was clipped by 3 bases and J by 4 bases, with 7 bases between them. CDR3 nucleotide sequence: TGTGCCAGCAGTTTGCAGGAAAATCAGCCCCAGCATTTT. As protein: CASSLQENQPQHF.

The V gene is TRBV24-1, the J gene TRBJ1-5; 8 bases align to TRBD1. The length of the CDR3 is 14 residues. Germline CDR1 is KGHDR and CDR2 is SFDVKD. J lost 4 bases, V lost 5 bases, and 3 bases had no gene match. The CDR3 DNA reads as TGTGCCACCAGTGGGCAGGGGGCAAATCAGCCCCAGCATTTT. Residues: CATSGQGANQPQHF.

The chain couples TRBV7-3 to TRBJ2-1; tentatively, D is TRBD2 (5 bases). The length of the CDR3 is 13 residues. V was clipped by 5 bases and J by 10 bases, with 15 bases between them. Looked up from germline, CDR1 is SGHTA and CDR2 is FQGTGA. The CDR3 DNA reads TGTGCCAGCAGCACCTACCTAGCACGGGAGCAGTTCTTC. Amino acids: CASSTYLAREQFF.

This chain links TRBV12-2 with TRBJ1-2; TRBD1 was called by the table and not checked on the DNA. TRBV12-2 is classified as a pseudogene. The CDR3 consists of 16 residues. CDR3: CASRPKKDRERYGYTF. CDR3 nucleotides: TGTGCAAGTCGCCCAAAAAAGGACAGGGAGCGCTATGGCTACACCTTC.

The rearrangement links TRBV10-1 to TRBJ2-3; D is perhaps TRBD2 (7 bases). The V gene's germline CDR1 is WNHNN and CDR2 SYGVQD (reference sequence). The length of the CDR3 is 16 residues. V was cut by 1 base and J by 1 base, with 12 bases left in between. CDR3 coding DNA: TGCGCCAGCAGTGAGTTCCGGGGGGCACGCACAGATACGCAGTATTTT. It specifies CASSEFRGARTDTQYF.

The CDR3 loop reads CASSQEPRGGAETQYF. For the CDR3, the DNA is TGCGCCAGCAGCCAAGAGCCGAGGGGGGGCGCGGAGACCCAGTACTTC. This sequence joins TRBV4-3 and TRBJ2-5; the D gene is possibly TRBD2 (7 bases). Trimming removed 0 bases at V and 5 bases at J, with 16 bases between. Germline V gives CDR1 LGHNA, CDR2 YSLEER. The CDR3 contains 16 residues.

J is TRBJ2-3 and V is TRBV9, with TRBD2 matching 15 bases. CDR1 is SGDLS and CDR2 is YYNGEE in the germline V gene. CDR3 length equals 16 residues. The V gene end was trimmed by 3 bases and the J gene end by 7 bases; junction bases not matched to a gene: 6. As DNA, the CDR3 is TGTGCCAGCAGCGAAGGGGGGACTAGCGGGAGGTATACGCAGTATTTT. It is translated as CASSEGGTSGRYTQYF. Full variable domain (remainder filled in from reference TRBV9 and TRBJ2-3): DSGVTQTPKHLITATGQRVTLRCSPRSGDLSVYWYQQSLDQGLQFLIQYYNGEERAKGNILERFSAQQFPDLHSELNLSSLELGDSALYFCASSEGGTSGRYTQYFGPGTRLTVL.

This clone was counted a few times. The chain has TRBV4-2 and TRBJ2-1; D might be TRBD2 (6 bases). The CDR3 totals 15 residues. Trimming left V 3 bases short and J 9 bases short, with 18 bases between. The germline gives CDR1 LGHNA, CDR2 YNFKEQ. CDR3 in DNA: TGTGCCAGCAGCCAGGAGGGCCGCGCGGGCGGTGAGCAGTTCTTC. Protein: CASSQEGRAGGEQFF.

The chain has TRBV6-5 and TRBJ2-2; D remains ambiguous. V dropped 6 bases and J dropped 6 bases, with 11 bases sitting between them. The CDR3 runs to 13 residues. Looked up from germline, CDR1 is MNHEY and CDR2 is SVGAGI. CDR3 in amino acids: CASSSSGSGELFF. In nucleotides, the CDR3 is TGTGCCAGCAGCTCGTCGGGTTCCGGGGAGCTGTTTTTT.